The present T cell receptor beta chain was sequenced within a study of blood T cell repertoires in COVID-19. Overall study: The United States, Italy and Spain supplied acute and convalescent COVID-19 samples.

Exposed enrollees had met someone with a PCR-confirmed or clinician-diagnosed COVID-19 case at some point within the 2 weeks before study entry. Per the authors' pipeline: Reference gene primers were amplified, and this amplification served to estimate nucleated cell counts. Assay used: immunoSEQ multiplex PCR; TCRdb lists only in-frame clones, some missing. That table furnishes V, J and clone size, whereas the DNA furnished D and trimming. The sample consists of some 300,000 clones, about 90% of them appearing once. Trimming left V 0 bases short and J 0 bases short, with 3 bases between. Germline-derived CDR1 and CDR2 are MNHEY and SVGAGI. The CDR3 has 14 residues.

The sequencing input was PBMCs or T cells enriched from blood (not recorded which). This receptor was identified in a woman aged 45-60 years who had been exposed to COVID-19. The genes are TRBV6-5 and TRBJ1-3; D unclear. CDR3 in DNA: TGTGCCAGCAGTTACTCGAGCTCTGGAAACACCATATATTTT. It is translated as CASSYSSSGNTIYF.